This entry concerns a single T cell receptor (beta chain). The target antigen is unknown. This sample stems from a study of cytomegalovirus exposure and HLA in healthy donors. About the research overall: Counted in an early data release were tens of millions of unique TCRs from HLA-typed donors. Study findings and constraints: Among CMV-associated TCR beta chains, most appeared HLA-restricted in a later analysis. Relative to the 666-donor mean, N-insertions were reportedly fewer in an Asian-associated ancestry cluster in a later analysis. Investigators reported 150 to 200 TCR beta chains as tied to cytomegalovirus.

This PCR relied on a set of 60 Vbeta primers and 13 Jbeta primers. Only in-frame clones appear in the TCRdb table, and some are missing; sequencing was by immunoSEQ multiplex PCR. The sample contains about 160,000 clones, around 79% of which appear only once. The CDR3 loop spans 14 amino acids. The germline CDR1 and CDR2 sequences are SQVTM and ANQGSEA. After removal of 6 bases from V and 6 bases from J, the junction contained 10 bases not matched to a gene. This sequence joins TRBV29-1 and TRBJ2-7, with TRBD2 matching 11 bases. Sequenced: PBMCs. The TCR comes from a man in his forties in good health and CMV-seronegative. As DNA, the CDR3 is TGCAGCGTACATAGCGGGAGGGCCCTGTCCGAGCAGTACTTC. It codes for CSVHSGRALSEQYF.